This T cell receptor beta chain originates from a study of shared clonotypes between healthy human individuals. Study details: Donors were two women and a few men aged 18 to 49.

Whole-study findings and limits: The study generally estimated greater richness for naive than memory subsets.

With regard to this clone: Its antigen is undetermined. This sample includes further DNA sequences coding for the same CDR3.

The germline V gene encodes CDR1 DFQATT and CDR2 SNEGSKA (reference sequence). With 3 bases removed from V and 8 bases from J, the gap between germline ends came to 10 bases. The CDR3 spans 11 residues. How the authors handled the data: ImmunoSEQ only sent back junction sequences with no quality scores, so filtering was done differently. Sequencing was performed with immunoSEQ multiplex PCR; in TCRdb, only in-frame clones are kept and a portion is missing. V, J and clone size are those of that table, while D and trimming were read from the DNA. The sample lists 2 million to 2.5 million clones, about 92% occurring once.

This receptor was identified in a man younger than 30 in good health. Some clones in this sample may be carry-over from other donors' samples. The rearrangement uses TRBV20-1 and TRBJ1-2; unclear D gene. What was sequenced was naive CD4+ T cells from PBMCs. Subset: CD45RA+ positively selected. CDR3 sequence: CSASEGGGYTF. The CDR3 DNA reads as TGCAGTGCTAGTGAAGGCGGCGGCTACACCTTC.